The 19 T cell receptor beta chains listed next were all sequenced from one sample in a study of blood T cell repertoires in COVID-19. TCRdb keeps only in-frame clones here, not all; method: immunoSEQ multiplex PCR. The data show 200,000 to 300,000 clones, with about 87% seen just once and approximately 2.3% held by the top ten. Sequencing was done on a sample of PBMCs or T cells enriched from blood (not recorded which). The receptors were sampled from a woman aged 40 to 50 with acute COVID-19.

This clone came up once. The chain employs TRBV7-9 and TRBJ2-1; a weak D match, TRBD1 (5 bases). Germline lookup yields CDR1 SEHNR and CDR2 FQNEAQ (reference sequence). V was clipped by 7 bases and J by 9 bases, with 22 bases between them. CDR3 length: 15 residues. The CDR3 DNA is TGTGCCAGCACCGAACCCCCCCCCAGGGCGAGTGAGCAGTTCTTC. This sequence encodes CASTEPPPRASEQFF. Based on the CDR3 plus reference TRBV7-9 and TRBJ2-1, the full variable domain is DTGVSQNPRHKITKRGQNVTFRCDPISEHNRLYWYRQTLGQGPEFLTYFQNEAQLEKSRLLSDRFSAERPKGSFSTLEIQRTEQGDSAMYLCASTEPPPRASEQFFGPGTRLTVL.

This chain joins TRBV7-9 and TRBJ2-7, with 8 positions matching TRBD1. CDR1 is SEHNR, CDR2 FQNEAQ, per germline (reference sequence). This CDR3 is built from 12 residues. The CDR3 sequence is CASSLVDRGWVV. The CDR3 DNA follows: TGTGCCAGCAGCTTAGTCGACAGGGGCTGGGTCGTC.

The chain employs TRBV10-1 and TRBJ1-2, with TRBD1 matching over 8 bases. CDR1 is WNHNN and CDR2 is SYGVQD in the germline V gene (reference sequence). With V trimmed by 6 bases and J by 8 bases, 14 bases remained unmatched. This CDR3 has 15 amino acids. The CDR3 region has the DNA TGCGCCAGCAGGGTCCTTGGACAGGGAGTTATGGGCTACACCTTC. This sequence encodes CASRVLGQGVMGYTF.

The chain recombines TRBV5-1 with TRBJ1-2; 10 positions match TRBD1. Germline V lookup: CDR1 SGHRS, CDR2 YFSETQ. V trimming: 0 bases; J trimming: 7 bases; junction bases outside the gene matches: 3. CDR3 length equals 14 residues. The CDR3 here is CASSLEGQGSGYTF. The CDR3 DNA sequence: TGCGCCAGCAGCTTGGAGGGACAGGGGTCTGGCTACACCTTC.

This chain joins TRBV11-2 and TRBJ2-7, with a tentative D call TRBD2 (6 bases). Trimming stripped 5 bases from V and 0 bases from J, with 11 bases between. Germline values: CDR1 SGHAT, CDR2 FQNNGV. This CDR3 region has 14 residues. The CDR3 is CASSPGTASYEQYV. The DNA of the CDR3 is TGTGCCAGCAGCCCAGGGACTGCCTCCTACGAGCAGTACGTC.

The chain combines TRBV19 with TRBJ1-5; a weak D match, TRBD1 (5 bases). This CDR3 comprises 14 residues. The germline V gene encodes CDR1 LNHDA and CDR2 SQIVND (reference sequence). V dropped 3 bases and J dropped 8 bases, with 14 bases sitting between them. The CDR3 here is CASSMEIGGKPQHF. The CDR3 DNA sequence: TGTGCCAGTAGTATGGAAATCGGGGGGAAGCCCCAGCATTTT.

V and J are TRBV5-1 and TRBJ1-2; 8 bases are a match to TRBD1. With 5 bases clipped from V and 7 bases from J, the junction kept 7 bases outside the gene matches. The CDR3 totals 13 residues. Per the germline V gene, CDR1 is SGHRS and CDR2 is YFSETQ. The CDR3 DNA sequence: TGCGCCAGCAGGGACCCAGGGGGCCCTGGCTACACCTTC. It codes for CASRDPGGPGYTF.

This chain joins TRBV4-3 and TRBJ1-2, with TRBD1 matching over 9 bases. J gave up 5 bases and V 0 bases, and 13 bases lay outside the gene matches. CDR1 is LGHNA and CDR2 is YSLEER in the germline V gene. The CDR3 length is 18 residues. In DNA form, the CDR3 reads TGCGCCAGCAGCCAAGACACCGGGACAGGGTCGGGGTTTTATGGCTACACCTTC. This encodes CASSQDTGTGSGFYGYTF.

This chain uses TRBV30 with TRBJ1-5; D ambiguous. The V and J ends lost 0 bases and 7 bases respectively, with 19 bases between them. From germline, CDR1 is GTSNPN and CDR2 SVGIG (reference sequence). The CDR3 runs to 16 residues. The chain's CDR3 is CAWSVQVQKPIQPQHF. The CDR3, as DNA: TGTGCCTGGAGTGTACAAGTCCAGAAACCGATCCAGCCCCAGCATTTT.

The CDR3 reads CASSLRPTGPGGYTF. CDR3 nucleotides: TGTGCCAGCAGCTTACGGCCGACAGGCCCTGGGGGCTACACCTTC. The rearrangement joins TRBV11-2 to TRBJ1-2; tentatively, D is TRBD1 (6 bases). V was shortened by 2 bases and J by 8 bases, with 18 bases between the two germline ends. In germline, CDR1 is SGHAT, CDR2 FQNNGV. There are 15 residues in the CDR3.

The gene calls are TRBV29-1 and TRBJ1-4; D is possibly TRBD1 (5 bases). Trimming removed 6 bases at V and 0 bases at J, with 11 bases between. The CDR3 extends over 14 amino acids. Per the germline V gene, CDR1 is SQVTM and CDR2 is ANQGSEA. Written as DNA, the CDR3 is TGCAGCGTACACGAGACAGCAACTAATGAAAAACTGTTTTTT. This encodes CSVHETATNEKLFF.

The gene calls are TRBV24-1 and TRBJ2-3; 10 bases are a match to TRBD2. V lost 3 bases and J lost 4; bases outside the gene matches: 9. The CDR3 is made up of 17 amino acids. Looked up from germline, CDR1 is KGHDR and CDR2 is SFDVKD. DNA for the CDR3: TGTGCCACCAGTGATCCCGGCCTAGCGGGGGAGGCAGATACGCAGTATTTT. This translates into CATSDPGLAGEADTQYF.

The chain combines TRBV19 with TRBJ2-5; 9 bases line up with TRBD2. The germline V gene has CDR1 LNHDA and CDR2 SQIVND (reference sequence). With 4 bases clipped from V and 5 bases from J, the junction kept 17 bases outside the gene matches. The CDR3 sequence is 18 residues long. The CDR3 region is CASSKDGAGGPRTETQYF. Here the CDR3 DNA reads TGTGCCAGTAGTAAGGACGGAGCGGGAGGCCCACGTACGGAGACCCAGTACTTC.

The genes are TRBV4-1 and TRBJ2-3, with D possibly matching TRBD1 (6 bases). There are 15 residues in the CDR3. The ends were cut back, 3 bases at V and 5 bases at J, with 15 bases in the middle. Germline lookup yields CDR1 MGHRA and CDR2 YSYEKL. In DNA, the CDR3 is TGCGCCAGCAGCCAGAGGGGGTTAGATCTAGATACGCAGTATTTT. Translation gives CASSQRGLDLDTQYF.

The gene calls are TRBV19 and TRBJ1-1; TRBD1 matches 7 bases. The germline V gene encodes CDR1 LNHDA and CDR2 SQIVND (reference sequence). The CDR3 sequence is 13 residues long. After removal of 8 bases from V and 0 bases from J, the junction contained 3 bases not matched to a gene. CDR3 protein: CASSGQVNTEAFF. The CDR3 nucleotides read TGTGCCAGTTCTGGACAGGTGAACACTGAAGCTTTCTTT.

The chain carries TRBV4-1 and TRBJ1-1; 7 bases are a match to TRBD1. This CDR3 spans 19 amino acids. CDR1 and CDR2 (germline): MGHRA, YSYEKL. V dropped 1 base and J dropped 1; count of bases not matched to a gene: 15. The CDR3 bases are TGCGCCAGCAGCCAAGGAAGGGCCAGAGGGGGACAGCGGAACACTGAAGCTTTCTTT. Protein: CASSQGRARGGQRNTEAFF.

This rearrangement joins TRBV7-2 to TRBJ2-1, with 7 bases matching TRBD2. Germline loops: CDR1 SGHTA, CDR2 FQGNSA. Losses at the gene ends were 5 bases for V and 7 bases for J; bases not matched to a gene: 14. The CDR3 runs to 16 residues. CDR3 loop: CASSLRLAQTKNEQFF. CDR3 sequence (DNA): TGTGCCAGCAGCCTAAGACTAGCTCAAACTAAGAATGAGCAGTTCTTC.

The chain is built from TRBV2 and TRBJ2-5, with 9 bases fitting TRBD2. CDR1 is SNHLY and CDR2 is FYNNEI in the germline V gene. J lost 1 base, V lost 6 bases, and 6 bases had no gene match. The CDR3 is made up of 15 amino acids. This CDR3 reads CASSNSGRLQETQYF. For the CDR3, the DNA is TGTGCCAGCAGCAATAGCGGGAGACTCCAAGAGACCCAGTACTTC.

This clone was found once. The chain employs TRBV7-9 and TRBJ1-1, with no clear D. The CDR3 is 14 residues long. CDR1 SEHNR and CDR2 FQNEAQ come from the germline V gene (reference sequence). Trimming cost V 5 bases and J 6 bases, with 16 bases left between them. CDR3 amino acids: CASSREYQLPEAFF. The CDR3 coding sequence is TGTGCCAGCAGCCGGGAGTACCAGCTCCCTGAAGCTTTCTTT.